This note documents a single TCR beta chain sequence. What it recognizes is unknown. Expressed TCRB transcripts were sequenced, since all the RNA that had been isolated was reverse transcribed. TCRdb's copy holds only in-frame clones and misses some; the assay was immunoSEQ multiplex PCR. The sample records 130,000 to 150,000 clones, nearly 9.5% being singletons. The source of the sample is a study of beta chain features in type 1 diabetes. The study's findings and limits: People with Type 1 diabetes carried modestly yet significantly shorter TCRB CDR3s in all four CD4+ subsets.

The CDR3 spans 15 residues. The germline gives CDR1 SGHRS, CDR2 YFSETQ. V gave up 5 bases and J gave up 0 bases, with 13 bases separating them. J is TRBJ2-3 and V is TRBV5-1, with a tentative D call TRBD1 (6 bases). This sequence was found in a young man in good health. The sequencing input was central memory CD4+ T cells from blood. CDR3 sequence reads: CASRGVGTSTDTQYF. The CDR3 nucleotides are TGCGCCAGCAGAGGAGTAGGGACAAGCACAGATACGCAGTATTTT.